The rows below give T cell receptor beta chains drawn from one sample of a study of beta chain features in type 1 diabetes. Profiling relied on immunoSEQ multiplex PCR, and the TCRdb table lists in-frame clones only, not all of them. The sample holds around 690,000 clones, around 12% seen once. Specimen: naive CD4+ T cells from blood. Receptor source: a man under 40 with type 1 diabetes. CDR3s include the opening cysteine and the closing phenylalanine or tryptophan. A D gene is named only where the DNA matches it firmly. Part of the rows lack a size; the others show once, few, many or a class for expanded clones.

clone_size	v_call	j_call	d_call	cdr3_nt	cdr3_aa
few	TRBV19	TRBJ2-1	TRBD1	TGTGCCAGTAGTATGATAGGGGACAGGGGGTGGAATGAGCAGTTCTTC	CASSMIGDRGWNEQFF
few	TRBV30	TRBJ1-3	-	TGTGCCTGGAGTGTAACCTCCTCTGGAAACACCATATATTTT	CAWSVTSSGNTIYF
once	TRBV11-2	TRBJ2-7	-	TGTGCCAGCAGCCCCGACCTAGAATCAAGGGAGCAGTACTTC	CASSPDLESREQYF
few	TRBV29-1	TRBJ2-7	-	TGCAGCGTTGTATCGGACAGAGGGGTCTACGAGCAGTACTTC	CSVVSDRGVYEQYF
few	TRBV14	TRBJ2-7	TRBD2	TGTGCCAGCAGCCCCGGACTAGCGGGGACATACGAGCAGTACTTC	CASSPGLAGTYEQYF
-	TRBV5-1	TRBJ2-7	-	TGCGCCAGCAGCTTGGGGGGGACCTACGAGCAGTACTTC	CASSLGGTYEQYF
-	TRBV7-9	TRBJ2-3	-	TGTGCCAGCAGCATCACGAACACAGATACGCAGTATTTT	CASSITNTDTQYF
few	TRBV5-4	TRBJ2-3	TRBD2	TGTGCCAGCAGCCGGGGTACTAGCGGTCTCACAGATACGCAGTATTTT	CASSRGTSGLTDTQYF
few	TRBV28	TRBJ1-2	-	TGTGCCCTCCAACCCCGGACGGGTGGCTACACCTTC	CALQPRTGGYTF
-	TRBV29-1	TRBJ1-2	TRBD1	TGCAGCGCTGGACAGGGTCAGGGCTATGGCTACACCTTC	CSAGQGQGYGYTF